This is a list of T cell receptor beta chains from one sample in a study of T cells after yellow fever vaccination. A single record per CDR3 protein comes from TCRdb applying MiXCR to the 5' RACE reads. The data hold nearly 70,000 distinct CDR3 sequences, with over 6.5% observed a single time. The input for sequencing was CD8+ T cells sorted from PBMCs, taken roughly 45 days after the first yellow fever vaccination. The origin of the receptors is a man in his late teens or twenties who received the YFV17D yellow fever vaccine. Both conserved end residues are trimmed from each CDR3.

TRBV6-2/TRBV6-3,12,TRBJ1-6,ASSYTGGRSPLH
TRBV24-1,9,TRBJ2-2,ATSDAGELF
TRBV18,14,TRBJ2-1,ASSPTPESSYNEQF
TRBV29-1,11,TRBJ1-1,SVEGLLDTEAF
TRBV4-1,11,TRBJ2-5,ASSPQPVETQY
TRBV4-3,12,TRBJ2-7,ASSQASRAYEQY
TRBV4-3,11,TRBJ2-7,ASSQVPGWEQY
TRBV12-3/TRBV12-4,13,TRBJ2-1,SSSSGTNYYNEQF
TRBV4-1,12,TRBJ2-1,ASSVVSSYNEQF
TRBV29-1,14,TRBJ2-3,SVGRLAEGRTDTQY
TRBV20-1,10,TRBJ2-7,SAGDPEYEQY
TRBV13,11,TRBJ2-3,ASTPGFSDTQY
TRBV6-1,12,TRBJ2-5,ASRPRGLAETQY
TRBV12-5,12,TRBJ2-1,ASGTGISYNEQF
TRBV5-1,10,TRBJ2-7,ASSGTGHEQY
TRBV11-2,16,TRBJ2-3,ASSTGLAGAMSTDTQY
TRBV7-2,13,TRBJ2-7,ASSLGEGSTYEQY
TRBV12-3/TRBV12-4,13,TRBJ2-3,ASRWGEGTTDTQY
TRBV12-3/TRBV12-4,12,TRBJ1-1,ASSLTAMNTEAF
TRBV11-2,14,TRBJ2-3,ASSFPSRRNTDTQY
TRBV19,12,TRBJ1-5,ASKAADSNQPQH
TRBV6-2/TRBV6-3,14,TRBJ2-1,ASSYPSTGPGLEQF
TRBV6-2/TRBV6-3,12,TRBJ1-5,ASSWRVSNQPQH
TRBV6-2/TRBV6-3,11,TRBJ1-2,ASTKRGPDGYT
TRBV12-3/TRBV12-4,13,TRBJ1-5,ASSVWGGGDQPQH
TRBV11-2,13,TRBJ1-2,ASSLDRYRGRNYT
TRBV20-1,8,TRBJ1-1,SARDRKAF
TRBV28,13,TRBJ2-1,ASSLRTEAFNEQF
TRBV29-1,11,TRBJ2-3,SVCEGRTDTQY
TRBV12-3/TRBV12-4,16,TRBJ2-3,ARSSGLAGATAADTQY
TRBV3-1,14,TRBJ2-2,ASSHLWAGTTGELF
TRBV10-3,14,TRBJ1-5,AISESHRSTVQPQH
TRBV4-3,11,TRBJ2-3,ASSPPRADTQY
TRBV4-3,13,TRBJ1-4,ASSQDGATNEKLF
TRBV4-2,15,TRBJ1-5,ASSQDQAGLSNQPQH
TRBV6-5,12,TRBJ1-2,ASSYAGTAAGYT
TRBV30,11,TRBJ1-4,AWTSSTNEKLF